This TCR beta chain was recovered during a study of blood T cell repertoires in COVID-19. Study-wide context: The origin of the acute and convalescent COVID-19 samples was the United States, Italy and Spain. Sources were T cells, B-cell-depleted T cells, or PBMCs; the material itself was cDNA or gDNA.

Assay: immunoSEQ multiplex PCR; the TCRdb copy retains only in-frame clones and omits some. The data show 200,000 to 300,000 clones, 88% seen once. The germline gives CDR1 GTSNPN, CDR2 SVGIG (reference sequence). Trimming took off 3 bases at V and 2 bases at J, with 7 bases between the two ends. The CDR3 has 12 amino acids. Across 20 to 25 US areas, participants ranged in age from about 18 to 100 years. Cohort allocation depended upon clinical history that participants reported. The source material was PBMCs or T cells enriched from blood (not recorded which). This receptor was identified in a woman in her 40s with acute COVID-19. This sequence joins TRBV30 and TRBJ1-2; D not certain. CDR3: CAWRHTNYGYTF. The CDR3, as DNA: TGTGCCTGGAGACATACAAACTATGGCTACACCTTC.